The sequence of this TCR beta chain was determined in a study of blood T cell repertoires in COVID-19. About the study: The cDNA or gDNA used as material had been derived from T cells, B-cell-depleted T cells, or PBMCs.

This clone showed up just once. Germline V gene lookup returns CDR1 SGDLS and CDR2 YYNGEE. With V trimmed by 0 bases and J by 7 bases, 8 bases remained unmatched. CDR3 length: 16 amino acids. Only in-frame clones appear in the TCRdb table, and some are missing; sequencing was by immunoSEQ multiplex PCR. There are a few hundred thousand clones in the sample; roughly 87% occur only once, and 2.5% to 3.5% lies in the top ten. Participants spanned ages about 18 to 95 years and resided in 20 to 30 US areas. Participant-reported clinical history was the basis for cohort assignment. Symptom resolution, clearance, or two negative PCRs marked donors in Cohort 3 as recovered.

The V and J genes are TRBV9 and TRBJ2-1, with 9 positions matching TRBD2. This sequence was found in a woman aged 25 to 45 who had recovered from COVID-19. The sequencing input was PBMCs or T cells enriched from blood (not recorded which). The CDR3 reads CASSVVESGGWNEQFF. CDR3 sequence (DNA): TGTGCCAGCAGCGTAGTAGAAAGCGGGGGGTGGAATGAGCAGTTCTTC.